This paragraph covers one TCR beta chain sequence. The method was immunoSEQ multiplex PCR; TCRdb's version includes in-frame clones alone and lacks a portion of them. The sample yields roughly 260,000 clones, around 86% seen once. The data were obtained in a study of blood T cell repertoires in COVID-19. Overall study context: Sites across the United States, Italy and Spain contributed samples from acute and convalescent COVID-19. PBMCs, B-cell-depleted T cells, or T cells were the source of the cDNA or gDNA that made up the material.

The germline V gene has CDR1 SGHVS and CDR2 FQNEAQ. Trimming took off 11 bases at V and 7 bases at J, with 17 bases between the two ends. The CDR3 spans 13 residues. Sequenced input: peripheral blood. The receptor was isolated from a middle-aged man who had recovered from COVID-19. The chain uses TRBV7-8 and TRBJ2-2, with D possibly matching TRBD2 (6 bases). CDR3 sequence (DNA): TGTGCCTCTAGGGTAGGGGAGGTCGGGGAGCTGTTTTTT. Amino acids: CASRVGEVGELFF.